The sequence of this T cell receptor (beta chain) was determined in a study of blood T cell repertoires in COVID-19. This CDR3 comprises 12 residues. V was shortened by 6 bases and J by 2 bases, with 7 bases between the two germline ends. The method was immunoSEQ multiplex PCR; TCRdb's version includes in-frame clones alone and lacks a portion of them. The table has hundreds of thousands of clones, roughly 80% seen once. Sequenced input: peripheral blood. The rearrangement joins TRBV12-3 or TRBV12-4 to TRBJ1-2; no reliable D call. The receptor's source is a man at least 80 years old with acute or convalescent COVID-19. CDR3 region: CASSSRNYGYTF. CDR3 nucleotides: TGTGCCAGCAGCTCTAGGAACTATGGCTACACCTTC.